This T cell receptor (beta chain) originates from a study of T cell responses to AZD1222 COVID-19 vaccine. Study details: Pooling of second doses given at about 4 or about 12 weeks was done.

Study outcomes and limitations: Regions 160-218 and 743-854 held dominance among vaccine-associated CD4 TCRs, which spanned spike. Seropositive AZD1222 recipients at baseline numbered only 6 or 7. It was only after the peak T cell response that any repertoires were sampled.

Data came from immunoSEQ multiplex PCR; TCRdb stores just in-frame clones and leaves some out. Altogether over 120,000 clones are present, approximately 90% being singletons, with the ten largest covering less than 4.5%. To note about this clone: Its antigen is unknown.

The clonotype comes from an adult in good health. This material consisted of peripheral blood, taken on day 0 of AZD1222 vaccination.

DNA of the CDR3: TGTGCCAGCAGCTCGGCTAAAGCCACAAGACCTTATAGAGGGACTGAAGCTTTCTTT. Its protein is CASSSAKATRPYRGTEAFF. The J gene is TRBJ1-1, the V gene TRBV5-8; no reliable D call. The length of the CDR3 is 19 residues. Trimming pared 3 bases from V and 5 bases from J, leaving 29 bases between. Germline values: CDR1 SGHTS, CDR2 YDEGEE. Full variable domain (missing parts from reference TRBV5-8 and TRBJ1-1): EAGVTQSPTHLIKTRGQQATLRCSPISGHTSVYWYQQALGLGLQFLLWYDEGEERNRGNFPPRFSGRQFPNYSSELNVNALELEDSALYLCASSSAKATRPYRGTEAFFGQGTRLTVV.